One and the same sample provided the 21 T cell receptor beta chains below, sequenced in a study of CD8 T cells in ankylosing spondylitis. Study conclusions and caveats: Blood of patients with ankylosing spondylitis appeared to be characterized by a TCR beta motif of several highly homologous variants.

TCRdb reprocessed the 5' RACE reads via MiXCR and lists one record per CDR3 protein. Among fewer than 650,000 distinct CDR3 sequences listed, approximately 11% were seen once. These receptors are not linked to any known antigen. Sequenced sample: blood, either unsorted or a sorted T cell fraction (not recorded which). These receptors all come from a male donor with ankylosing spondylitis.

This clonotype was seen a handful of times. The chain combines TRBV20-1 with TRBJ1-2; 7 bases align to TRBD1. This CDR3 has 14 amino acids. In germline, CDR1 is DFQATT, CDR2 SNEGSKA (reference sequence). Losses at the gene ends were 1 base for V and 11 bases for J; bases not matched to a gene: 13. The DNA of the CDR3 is TGCAGTGCTAGAGGACGGACAGGCCTTGAGGTTTACACCTTC. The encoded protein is CSARGRTGLEVYTF.

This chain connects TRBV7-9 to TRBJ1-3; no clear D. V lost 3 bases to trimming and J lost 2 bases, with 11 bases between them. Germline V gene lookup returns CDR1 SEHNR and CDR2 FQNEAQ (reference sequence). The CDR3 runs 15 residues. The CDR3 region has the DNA TGTGCCAGCAGCTTCGGGTCAGGAACTGGAAACACCATATATTTT. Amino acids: CASSFGSGTGNTIYF. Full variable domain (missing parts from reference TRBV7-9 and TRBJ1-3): DTGVSQNPRHKITKRGQNVTFRCDPISEHNRLYWYRQTLGQGPEFLTYFQNEAQLEKSRLLSDRFSAERPKGSFSTLEIQRTEQGDSAMYLCASSFGSGTGNTIYFGEGSWLTVV.

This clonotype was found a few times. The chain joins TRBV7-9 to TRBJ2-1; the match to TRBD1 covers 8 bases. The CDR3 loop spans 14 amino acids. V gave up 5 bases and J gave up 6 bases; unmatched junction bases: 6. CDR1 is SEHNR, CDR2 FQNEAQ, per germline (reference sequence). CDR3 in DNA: TGTGCCAGCAGCCCCCGGACAGGGTTCAATGAGCAGTTCTTC. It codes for CASSPRTGFNEQFF.

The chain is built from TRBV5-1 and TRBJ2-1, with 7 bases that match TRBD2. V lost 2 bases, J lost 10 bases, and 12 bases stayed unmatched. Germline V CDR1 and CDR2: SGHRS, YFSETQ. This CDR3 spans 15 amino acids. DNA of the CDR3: TGCGCCAGCAGCTTTCAGACTAGCCGAAACATGGAGCAGTTCTTC. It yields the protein CASSFQTSRNMEQFF.

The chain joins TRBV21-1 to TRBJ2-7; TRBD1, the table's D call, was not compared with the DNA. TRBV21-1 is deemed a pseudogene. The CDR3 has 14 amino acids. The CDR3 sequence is CASSKSGDQDEQYV. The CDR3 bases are TGTGCCAGCAGCAAATCAGGGGACCAAGACGAGCAGTACGTC.

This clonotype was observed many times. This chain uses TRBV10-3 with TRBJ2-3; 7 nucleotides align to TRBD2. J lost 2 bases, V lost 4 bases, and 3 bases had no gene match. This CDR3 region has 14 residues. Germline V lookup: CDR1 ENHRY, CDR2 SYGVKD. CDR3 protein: CAISGQRDTDTQYF. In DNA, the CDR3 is TGTGCCATCAGTGGCCAGCGGGACACAGATACGCAGTATTTT.

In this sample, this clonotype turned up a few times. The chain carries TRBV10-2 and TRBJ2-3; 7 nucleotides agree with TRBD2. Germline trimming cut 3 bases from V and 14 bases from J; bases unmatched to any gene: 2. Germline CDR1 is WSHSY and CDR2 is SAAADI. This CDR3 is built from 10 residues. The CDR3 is CASSDGTMYF. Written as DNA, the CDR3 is TGCGCCAGCAGTGACGGGACTATGTATTTT.

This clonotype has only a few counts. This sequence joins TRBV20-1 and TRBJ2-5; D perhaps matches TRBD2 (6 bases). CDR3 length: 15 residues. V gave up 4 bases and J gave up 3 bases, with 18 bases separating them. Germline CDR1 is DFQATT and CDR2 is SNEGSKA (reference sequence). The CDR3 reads CSANWYGTVEETQYF. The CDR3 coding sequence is TGCAGTGCTAATTGGTATGGGACTGTAGAAGAGACCCAGTACTTC.

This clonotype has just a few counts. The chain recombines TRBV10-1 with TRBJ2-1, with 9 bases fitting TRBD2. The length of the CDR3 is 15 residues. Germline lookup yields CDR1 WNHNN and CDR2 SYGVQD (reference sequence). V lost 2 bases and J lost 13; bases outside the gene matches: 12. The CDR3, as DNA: TGCGCCAGCAGTGAGCTGGGACTAGCCCATGGAAGCCAGTTCTTC. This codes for CASSELGLAHGSQFF.

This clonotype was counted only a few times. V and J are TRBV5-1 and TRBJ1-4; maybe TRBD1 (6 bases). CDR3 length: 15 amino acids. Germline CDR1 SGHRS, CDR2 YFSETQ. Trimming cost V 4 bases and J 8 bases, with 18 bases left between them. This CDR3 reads CASSPQGTIGEKLFF. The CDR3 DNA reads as TGCGCCAGCAGCCCCCAGGGGACCATAGGGGAAAAACTGTTTTTT.

The CDR3 protein is CAISEEGHNEQFF. The CDR3 nucleotides read TGTGCCATCAGTGAAGAGGGACACAATGAGCAGTTCTTC. J is TRBJ2-1 and V is TRBV10-3; D may correspond to TRBD1 or TRBD2 (5 bases each). CDR3 length: 13 residues. V was pared by 3 bases and J by 5 bases, with 8 bases between. Per the germline V gene, CDR1 is ENHRY and CDR2 is SYGVKD.

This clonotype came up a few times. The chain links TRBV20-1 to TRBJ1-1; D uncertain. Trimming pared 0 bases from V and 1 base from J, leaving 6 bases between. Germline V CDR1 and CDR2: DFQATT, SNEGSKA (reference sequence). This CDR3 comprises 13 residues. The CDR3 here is CSARDPGNTEAFF. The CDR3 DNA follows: TGCAGTGCTAGAGATCCAGGGAACACTGAAGCTTTCTTT.

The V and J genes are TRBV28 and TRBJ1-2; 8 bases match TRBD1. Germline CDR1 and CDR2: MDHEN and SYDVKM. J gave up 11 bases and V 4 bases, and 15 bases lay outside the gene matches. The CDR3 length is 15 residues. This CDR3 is CASSSPDRAHSIYTF. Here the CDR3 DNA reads TGTGCCAGCAGTTCTCCGGACAGGGCTCATTCAATTTACACCTTC.

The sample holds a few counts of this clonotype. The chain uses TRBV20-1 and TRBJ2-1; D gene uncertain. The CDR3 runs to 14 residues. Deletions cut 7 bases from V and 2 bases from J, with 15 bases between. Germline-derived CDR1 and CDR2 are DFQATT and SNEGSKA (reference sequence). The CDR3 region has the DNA TGCAGTGTAAGGTCATCCCACCCCTACAATGAGCAGTTCTTC. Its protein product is CSVRSSHPYNEQFF.

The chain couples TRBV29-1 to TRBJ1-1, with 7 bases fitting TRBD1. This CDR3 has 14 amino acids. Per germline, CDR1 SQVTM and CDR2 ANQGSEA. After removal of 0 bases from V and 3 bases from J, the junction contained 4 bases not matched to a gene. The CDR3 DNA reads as TGCAGCGTTGAAGATCAGGGGGGTTACACTGAAGCTTTCTTT. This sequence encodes CSVEDQGGYTEAFF.

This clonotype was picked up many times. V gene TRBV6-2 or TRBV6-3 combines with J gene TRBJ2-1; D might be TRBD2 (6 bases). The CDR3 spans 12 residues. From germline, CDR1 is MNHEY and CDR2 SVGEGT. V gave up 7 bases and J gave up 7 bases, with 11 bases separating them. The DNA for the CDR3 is TGTGCCAGCACTAGCGTGACAAATGAGCAGTTCTTC. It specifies CASTSVTNEQFF.

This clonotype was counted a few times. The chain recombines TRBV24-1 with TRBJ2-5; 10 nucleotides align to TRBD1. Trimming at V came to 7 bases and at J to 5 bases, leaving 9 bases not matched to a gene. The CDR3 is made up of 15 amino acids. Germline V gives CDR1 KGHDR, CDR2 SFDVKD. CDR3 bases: TGTGCCACCAGAGACGGCGGACAGGGGGTTGAGACCCAGTACTTC. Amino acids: CATRDGGQGVETQYF.

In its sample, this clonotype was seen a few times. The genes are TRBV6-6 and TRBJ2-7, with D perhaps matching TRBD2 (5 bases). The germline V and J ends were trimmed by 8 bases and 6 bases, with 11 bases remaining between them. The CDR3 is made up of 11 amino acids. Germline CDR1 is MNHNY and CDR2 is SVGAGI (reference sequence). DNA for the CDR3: TGTGCCAGCCACCGCGGAGGCGAGCAGTACTTC. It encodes CASHRGGEQYF.

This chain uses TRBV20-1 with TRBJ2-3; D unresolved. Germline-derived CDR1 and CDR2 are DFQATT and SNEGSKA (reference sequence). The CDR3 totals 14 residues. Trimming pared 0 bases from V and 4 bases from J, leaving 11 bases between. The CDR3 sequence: CSARDRGPADTQYF. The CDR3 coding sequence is TGCAGTGCTAGAGATCGAGGCCCCGCAGATACGCAGTATTTT.

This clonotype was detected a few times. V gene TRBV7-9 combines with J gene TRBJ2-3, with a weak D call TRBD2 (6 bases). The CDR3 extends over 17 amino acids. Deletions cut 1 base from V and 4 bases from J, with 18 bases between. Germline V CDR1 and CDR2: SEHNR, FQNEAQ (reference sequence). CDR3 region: CASSLGRVGTGADTQYF. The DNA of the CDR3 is TGTGCCAGCAGCTTAGGTCGAGTGGGAACGGGGGCAGATACGCAGTATTTT.

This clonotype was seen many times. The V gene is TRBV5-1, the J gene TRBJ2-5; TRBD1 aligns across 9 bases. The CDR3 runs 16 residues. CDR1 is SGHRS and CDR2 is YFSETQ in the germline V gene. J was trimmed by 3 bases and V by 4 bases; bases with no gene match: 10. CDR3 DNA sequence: TGCGCCAGCAGCACAACTCGACAGGGGGACGAAGAGACCCAGTACTTC. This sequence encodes CASSTTRQGDEETQYF.